The entry that follows covers one T cell receptor beta chain sequence. Its antigen is unidentified. It was the 120-subject validation cohort, separate from the approximately 670-subject first cohort, to which the donors belonged. Profiling relied on immunoSEQ multiplex PCR, and the TCRdb table lists in-frame clones only, not all of them. Of tens of thousands of clones listed, 93% are singletons. This entry is derived from a study of cytomegalovirus exposure and HLA in healthy donors. Across the study: The roughly 110 validation repertoires were reported in a later analysis to have been generated on the same platform as the approximately 700 first-cohort repertoires. The study's findings and limits: Altogether, more than 150 TCR beta chains were recorded as cytomegalovirus-associated. Rarity marked most TCR sequences, yet some public TCRs occurred in many donors.

The V end lost 1 base, the J end lost 0 bases, and 12 bases lay between the germline ends. The V gene's germline CDR1 is SGHTS and CDR2 YDEGEE. The CDR3 length is 16 residues. What was sequenced was PBMCs. The receptor was isolated from a woman aged 25 to 45 in good health and CMV-seropositive. The chain links TRBV5-8 to TRBJ2-3; no firm D call. The CDR3 here is CASSLLAVSSTDTQYF. The CDR3 DNA reads TGTGCCAGCAGCTTGTTGGCGGTTTCTAGCACAGATACGCAGTATTTT.